Presented here are 16 T cell receptor beta chains from one specimen sequenced in a study of blood T cell repertoires in COVID-19. Clones were sequenced by immunoSEQ multiplex PCR, and TCRdb holds only the in-frame ones, with some missing. The sample yields about 190,000 clones, approximately 85% seen once. Material: peripheral blood. The receptors shown here come from a woman aged 70-85 years with active or convalescent COVID-19.

This clone was detected only a few times. The chain is built from TRBV5-4 and TRBJ2-1; 8 bases map to TRBD1. The CDR3 consists of 14 residues. Germline loops: CDR1 SGHNT, CDR2 YYREEE (reference sequence). V dropped 10 bases and J dropped 3; count of bases not matched to a gene: 9. The CDR3 sequence: CALADRVSYNEQFF. CDR3 coding DNA: TGTGCCCTGGCGGACAGGGTAAGCTACAATGAGCAGTTCTTC.

This chain joins TRBV7-2 and TRBJ2-1; D may be TRBD2 (5 bases). There are 13 residues in the CDR3. Trimming took 3 bases from V and 10 from J, leaving 13 bases between them. In germline, CDR1 is SGHTA, CDR2 FQGNSA. The CDR3 DNA reads as TGTGCCAGCAGCTTGGACTCAGGACGGGAGCAGTTCTTC. Translation gives CASSLDSGREQFF.

CDR3 protein: CATRDRGPFQPQHF. The CDR3 nucleotides read TGTGCCACCAGGGACAGGGGCCCATTTCAGCCCCAGCATTTT. This chain uses TRBV27 with TRBJ1-5; 10 nucleotides match TRBD1. The germline CDR1 and CDR2 sequences are MNHEY and SMNVEV (reference sequence). The CDR3 sequence is 14 residues long. V shed 10 bases, J shed 6 bases, and the junction held 9 bases outside the gene matches.

J is TRBJ1-1 and V is TRBV28; 7 bases align to TRBD1. The junction had 8 bases not matched to a gene; V was cut back by 1 base and J by 6 bases. Germline V CDR1 and CDR2: MDHEN, SYDVKM. This CDR3 region has 15 residues. In DNA form, the CDR3 reads TGTGCCAGCAGTTTATTAACAGGGGAAGGGTCTGAAGCTTTCTTT. Its protein product is CASSLLTGEGSEAFF.

The CDR3 here is CASSPRNIAEQYF. The CDR3 DNA is TGTGCCAGCTCACCTCGGAATATAGCCGAGCAGTACTTC. The chain recombines TRBV18 with TRBJ2-7; no firm D call. CDR3 length: 13 amino acids. Germline V lookup: CDR1 KGHSH, CDR2 LQKENI. V was trimmed by 3 bases and J by 6 bases, leaving 12 bases between them.

The rearrangement joins TRBV7-6 to TRBJ2-7, with 12 bases lining up with TRBD2. The V gene's germline CDR1 is SGHVS and CDR2 FNYEAQ. V shed 4 bases and J 6 bases; nucleotides not matched to a gene: 13. This CDR3 contains 17 residues. The CDR3 DNA reads TGTGCCAGCAGCTCGATGGCTAGCGGGAGGGCCATCGGCGAGCAGTACTTC. Translation gives CASSSMASGRAIGEQYF.

Only one count was recorded for this clone. The chain joins TRBV9 to TRBJ2-1; weak D call: TRBD2 (6 bases). The germline V gene encodes CDR1 SGDLS and CDR2 YYNGEE. V was trimmed by 2 bases and J by 5 bases, leaving 11 bases between them. The CDR3 has 14 amino acids. CDR3 sequence (DNA): TGTGCCAGCAGCGTTGGCGGGATGAACAATGAGCAGTTCTTC. It is translated as CASSVGGMNNEQFF.

This chain connects TRBV7-8 to TRBJ2-7, with 7 bases identical to TRBD1. The germline V gene has CDR1 SGHVS and CDR2 FQNEAQ. The CDR3 is 15 residues long. Unmatched junction bases numbered 7, after V lost 2 bases and J lost 3 bases. Here the CDR3 DNA reads TGTGCCAGCAGCTTATCCGGGACAGCATTCTACGAGCAGTACTTC. Its protein is CASSLSGTAFYEQYF.

This clone was seen a handful of times. The sample has other DNA sequences that encode this CDR3 too. The V gene is TRBV6-5, the J gene TRBJ2-2; 12 bases are a match to TRBD1. This CDR3 has 14 amino acids. The V gene's germline CDR1 is MNHEY and CDR2 SVGAGI. J was trimmed by 7 bases and V by 6 bases; bases with no gene match: 3. CDR3 sequence: CASRGQGAFGELFF. The CDR3 DNA sequence: TGTGCCAGCAGGGGACAGGGGGCTTTCGGGGAGCTGTTTTTT.

This chain joins TRBV6-5 and TRBJ1-2, with 7 bases matching TRBD1. Germline V gene data show CDR1 as MNHEY and CDR2 as SVGAGI. CDR3 size: 14 residues. Trimming cost V 5 bases and J 3 bases; bases outside gene matches: 6. CDR3 residues: CASSPQTGDYGYTF. In DNA, the CDR3 is TGTGCCAGCAGTCCACAAACAGGGGACTATGGCTACACCTTC.

The V gene is TRBV4-2, the J gene TRBJ1-1; D is ambiguous. CDR1 and CDR2 (germline): LGHNA, YNFKEQ. Trimming removed 2 bases at V and 6 bases at J, with 10 bases between. This CDR3 is built from 13 residues. CDR3 amino acids: CASSQYERAEAFF. The CDR3 DNA is TGTGCCAGCAGCCAATACGAACGGGCTGAAGCTTTCTTT.

This clone occurred a few times. The chain employs TRBV18 and TRBJ2-1; the match to TRBD2 covers 14 bases. The V gene end was trimmed by 2 bases and the J gene end by 8 bases; junction bases not matched to a gene: 2. CDR3 length equals 15 residues. CDR1 KGHSH and CDR2 LQKENI come from the germline V gene. CDR3 sequence: CASSPGLAGGYEQFF. As DNA, the CDR3 is TGTGCCAGCTCACCAGGACTAGCGGGAGGCTATGAGCAGTTCTTC.

The chain is built from TRBV15 and TRBJ2-5; a weak D match, TRBD2 (7 bases). CDR1 is LNHNV, CDR2 YYDKDF, per germline (reference sequence). V was trimmed by 5 bases and J by 5 bases, leaving 21 bases between them. This CDR3 region has 16 residues. Here the CDR3 reads CATSPGGGGGTETQYF. The DNA of the CDR3 is TGTGCCACCAGCCCGGGAGGCGGGGGCGGGACGGAGACCCAGTACTTC. Based on the CDR3 plus reference TRBV15 and TRBJ2-5, the full variable domain is DAMVIQNPRYQVTQFGKPVTLSCSQTLNHNVMYWYQQKSSQAPKLLFHYYDKDFNNEADTPDNFQSRRPNTSFCFLDIRSPGLGDTAMYLCATSPGGGGGTETQYFGPGTRLLVL.

The chain combines TRBV11-3 with TRBJ2-3; weak D call: TRBD2 (6 bases). Germline V gene data show CDR1 as SGHNT and CDR2 as YENEEA. This CDR3 is 14 amino acids long. V was shortened by 4 bases and J by 3 bases, with 11 bases between the two germline ends. The CDR3 DNA sequence: TGTGCCAGCAGCTCCGGACTAAGGACAGATACGCAGTATTTT. Translating gives CASSSGLRTDTQYF.

A single count supports this clone. The rearrangement uses TRBV30 and TRBJ2-1, with a weak D call TRBD2 (5 bases). The germline V and J ends were trimmed by 5 bases and 4 bases, with 9 bases remaining between them. Germline V lookup: CDR1 GTSNPN, CDR2 SVGIG (reference sequence). This CDR3 comprises 12 residues. CDR3 region: CAWGEGYNEQFF. As DNA, the CDR3 is TGTGCCTGGGGCGAGGGATACAATGAGCAGTTCTTC.

The chain has TRBV9 and TRBJ2-3; 13 bases agree with TRBD2. Germline CDR1 reads SGDLS; CDR2 reads YYNGEE. The CDR3 runs to 17 residues. After removal of 0 bases from V and 8 bases from J, the junction contained 9 bases not matched to a gene. CDR3 nucleotide sequence: TGTGCCAGCAGCGTAGCGCCAGGACTAGCGGGAGAGGGTACGCAGTATTTT. Translated: CASSVAPGLAGEGTQYF.